This T cell receptor (beta chain) is drawn from a study of T cells in Graves' hyperthyroidism and ophthalmopathy. TCR beta CDR3 regions were amplified from RNA transcripts. First-round RT-PCR of the TCR CDR3 relied on the HTBI primer set. TCRdb re-called the multiplex PCR reads through MiXCR, storing one row per CDR3 protein. The repertoire includes approximately 420,000 distinct CDR3 sequences, roughly an eighth of them detected once, and about 5% sits in the top ten. This clonotype was seen a single time. V dropped 1 base and J dropped 6; count of bases not matched to a gene: 12. This CDR3 comprises 17 residues. Per germline, CDR1 MNHEY and CDR2 SVGEGT.

The chain has TRBV6-2 or TRBV6-3 and TRBJ2-7, with 10 bases fitting TRBD2. The specimen sequenced was blood. The TCR sequence derives from a young woman with Graves' hyperthyroidism. CDR3 bases: TGTGCCAGCAGTTACTATTCTAGCGGGAGAGGAGCACCCGAGCAGTACTTC. It translates to CASSYYSSGRGAPEQYF.